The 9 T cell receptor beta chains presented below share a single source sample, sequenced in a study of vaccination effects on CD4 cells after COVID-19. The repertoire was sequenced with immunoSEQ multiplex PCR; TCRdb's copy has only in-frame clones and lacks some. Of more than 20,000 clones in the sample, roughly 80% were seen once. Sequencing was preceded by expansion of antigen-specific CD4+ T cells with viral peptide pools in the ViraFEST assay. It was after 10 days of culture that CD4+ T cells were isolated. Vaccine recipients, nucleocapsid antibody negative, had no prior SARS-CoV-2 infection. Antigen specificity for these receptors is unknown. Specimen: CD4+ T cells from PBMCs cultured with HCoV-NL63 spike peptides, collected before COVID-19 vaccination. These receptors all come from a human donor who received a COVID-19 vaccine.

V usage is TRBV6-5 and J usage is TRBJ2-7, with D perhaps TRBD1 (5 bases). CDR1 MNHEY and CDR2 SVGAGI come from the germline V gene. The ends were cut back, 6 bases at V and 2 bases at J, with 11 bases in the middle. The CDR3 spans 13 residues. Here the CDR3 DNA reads TGTGCCAGCAGGTCTGGACACCCCTACGAGCAGTACTTC. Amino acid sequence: CASRSGHPYEQYF.

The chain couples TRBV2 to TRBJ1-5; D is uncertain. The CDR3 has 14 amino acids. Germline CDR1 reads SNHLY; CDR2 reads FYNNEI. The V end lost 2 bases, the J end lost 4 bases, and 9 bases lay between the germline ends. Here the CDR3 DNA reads TGTGCCAGCAGTGAAAGGCAGTTTAATCAGCCCCAGCATTTT. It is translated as CASSERQFNQPQHF.

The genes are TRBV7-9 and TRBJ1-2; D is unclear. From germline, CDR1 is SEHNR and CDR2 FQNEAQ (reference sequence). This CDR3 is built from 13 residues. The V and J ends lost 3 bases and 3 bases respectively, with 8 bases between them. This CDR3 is CASSLGEHYGYTF. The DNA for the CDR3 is TGTGCCAGCAGCTTGGGAGAGCACTATGGCTACACCTTC.

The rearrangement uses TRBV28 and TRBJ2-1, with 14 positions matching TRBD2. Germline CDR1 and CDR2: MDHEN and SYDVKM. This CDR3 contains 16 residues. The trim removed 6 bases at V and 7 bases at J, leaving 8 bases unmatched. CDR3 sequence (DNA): TGTGCCAGCAGCAGTACCGGGACTAGCGGGAGAAATGAGCAGTTCTTC. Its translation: CASSSTGTSGRNEQFF.

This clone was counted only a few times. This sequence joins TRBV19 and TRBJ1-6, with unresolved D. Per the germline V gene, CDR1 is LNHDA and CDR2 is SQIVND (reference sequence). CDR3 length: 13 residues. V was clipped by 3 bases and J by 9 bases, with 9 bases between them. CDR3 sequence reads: CASSMTEVSPLHF. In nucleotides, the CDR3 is TGTGCCAGTAGTATGACCGAGGTTTCACCCCTCCACTTT. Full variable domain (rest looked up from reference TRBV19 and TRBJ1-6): DGGITQSPKYLFRKEGQNVTLSCEQNLNHDAMYWYRQDPGQGLRLIYYSQIVNDFQKGDIAEGYSVSREKKESFPLTVTSAQKNPTAFYLCASSMTEVSPLHFGNGTRLTVT.

In nucleotides, the CDR3 is TGTGCCAGTAGGTTCCAGGCGAATCGCCAAGAGACCCAGTACTTC. The encoded protein is CASRFQANRQETQYF. The chain recombines TRBV19 with TRBJ2-5; D unclear. V was trimmed by 6 bases and J by 1 base, leaving 15 bases between them. Germline CDR1 and CDR2: LNHDA and SQIVND (reference sequence). The CDR3 has 15 amino acids.

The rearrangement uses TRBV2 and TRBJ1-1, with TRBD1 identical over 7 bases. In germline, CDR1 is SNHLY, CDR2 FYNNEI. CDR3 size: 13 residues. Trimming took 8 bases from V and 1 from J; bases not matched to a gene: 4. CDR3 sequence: CASGQGENTEAFF. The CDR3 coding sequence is TGTGCCAGCGGGCAGGGGGAGAACACTGAAGCTTTCTTT.

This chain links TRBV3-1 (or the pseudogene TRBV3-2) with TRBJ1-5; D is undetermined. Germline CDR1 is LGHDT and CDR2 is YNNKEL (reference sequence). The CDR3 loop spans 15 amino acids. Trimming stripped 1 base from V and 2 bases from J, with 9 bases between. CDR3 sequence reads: CASSQAGTGNQPQHF. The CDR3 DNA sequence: TGTGCCAGCAGCCAAGCCGGAACGGGCAATCAGCCCCAGCATTTT.

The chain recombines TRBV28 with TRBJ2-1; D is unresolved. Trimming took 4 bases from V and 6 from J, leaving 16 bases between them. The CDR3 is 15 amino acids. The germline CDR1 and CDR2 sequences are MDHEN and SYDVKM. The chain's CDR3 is CASSSIGQAFNEQFF. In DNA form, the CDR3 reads TGTGCCAGCAGTTCCATTGGGCAGGCCTTCAATGAGCAGTTCTTC.